Each of the 29 T cell receptor beta chains below was sequenced from the same sample in a study of control samples from healthy donors and cancer patients. Repertoires were generated with immunoSEQ multiplex PCR, while TCRdb's copy carries only in-frame clones and drops some. The sample has 120,000 or so clones; approximately 90% are singletons. Sequenced: blood. These receptors originate from a woman aged 18 to 35 in good health.

The V call is TRBV30, the J call TRBJ1-2; D gene unclear. Germline CDR1 is GTSNPN and CDR2 is SVGIG (reference sequence). The CDR3 has 13 amino acids. Trimming took off 2 bases at V and 8 bases at J, with 15 bases between the two ends. CDR3 sequence reads: CAWSSPTSGGYTF. CDR3 nucleotide sequence: TGTGCCTGGAGTTCCCCCACAAGCGGGGGCTACACCTTC.

The gene calls are TRBV7-2 and TRBJ2-3; 11 nucleotides line up with TRBD2. This CDR3 is built from 16 residues. V lost 10 bases and J lost 0; bases outside the gene matches: 9. CDR1 SGHTA and CDR2 FQGNSA come from the germline V gene. CDR3 sequence: CATRLAGPLSTDTQYF. CDR3 in DNA: TGTGCCACCAGACTAGCGGGGCCCCTGAGCACAGATACGCAGTATTTT.

The chain links TRBV4-3 to TRBJ1-1, with D possibly matching TRBD1 (5 bases). V was clipped by 1 base and J by 7 bases, with 13 bases between them. Germline V gene data show CDR1 as LGHNA and CDR2 as YSLEER. The CDR3 extends over 14 amino acids. The CDR3 region has the DNA TGCGCCAGCAGCCAAGGGACGGGGACCGATGAAGCTTTCTTT. It translates to CASSQGTGTDEAFF.

The genes are TRBV5-4 and TRBJ1-5; D not resolved. V dropped 0 bases and J dropped 0 bases, with 10 bases sitting between them. Looked up from germline, CDR1 is SGHNT and CDR2 is YYREEE (reference sequence). CDR3 length: 16 residues. This chain's CDR3 is CASSLGAPGSNQPQHF. CDR3 nucleotides: TGTGCCAGCAGCTTGGGGGCCCCAGGTAGCAATCAGCCCCAGCATTTT.

The chain couples TRBV4-2 to TRBJ1-2, with 8 bases fitting TRBD1. CDR1 is LGHNA and CDR2 is YNFKEQ in the germline V gene. The CDR3 runs to 14 residues. J lost 3 bases, V lost 6 bases, and 6 bases had no gene match. CDR3 sequence reads: CASSPGGSYYGYTF. The CDR3 nucleotides read TGTGCCAGCAGTCCAGGGGGCTCTTACTATGGCTACACCTTC.

The CDR3 sequence: CASSQDWAGWYGGQYF. The CDR3 DNA reads TGTGCCAGCAGCCAAGATTGGGCGGGTTGGTATGGGGGGCAGTACTTC. J is TRBJ2-7 and V is TRBV4-2; D possibly matches TRBD1 or TRBD2 (5 bases each). V lost 0 bases to trimming and J lost 9 bases, with 21 bases between them. The CDR3 loop spans 16 amino acids. Germline lookup yields CDR1 LGHNA and CDR2 YNFKEQ.

The V call is TRBV7-8, the J call TRBJ1-4; D is unclear. The V and J ends lost 0 bases and 8 bases respectively, with 16 bases between them. The CDR3 consists of 16 residues. Germline loops: CDR1 SGHVS, CDR2 FQNEAQ. DNA for the CDR3: TGTGCCAGCAGCTTAGCACTTACATGGGGAATGGAAAAACTGTTTTTT. This gives the protein CASSLALTWGMEKLFF.

V gene TRBV5-4 combines with J gene TRBJ2-7, with D tentatively TRBD2 (5 bases). CDR3 length: 14 amino acids. Deletions cut 4 bases from V and 3 bases from J, with 14 bases between. Germline-derived CDR1 and CDR2 are SGHNT and YYREEE (reference sequence). CDR3 sequence (DNA): TGTGCCAGCAGCAGAGATCTAGCATTCTACGAGCAGTACTTC. This translates into CASSRDLAFYEQYF.

V is TRBV29-1 and J is TRBJ2-1; D may be TRBD1 (5 bases). The germline V gene has CDR1 SQVTM and CDR2 ANQGSEA. Trimming pared 5 bases from V and 0 bases from J, leaving 11 bases between. This CDR3 is 14 amino acids long. Written as DNA, the CDR3 is TGCAGCGTTCAGGGTATGAGCTCCTACAATGAGCAGTTCTTC. The encoded protein is CSVQGMSSYNEQFF.

The chain employs TRBV7-9 and TRBJ2-5; TRBD2 aligns across 8 bases. This CDR3 region has 16 residues. V lost 5 bases and J lost 4; bases outside the gene matches: 12. Germline lookup yields CDR1 SEHNR and CDR2 FQNEAQ (reference sequence). The CDR3 DNA sequence: TGTGCCAGCAGCCCGGATACGGGGGGGATTTCAGAGACCCAGTACTTC. It encodes CASSPDTGGISETQYF. The complete variable domain, with remaining parts taken from reference TRBV7-9 and TRBJ2-5, reads DTGVSQNPRHKITKRGQNVTFRCDPISEHNRLYWYRQTLGQGPEFLTYFQNEAQLEKSRLLSDRFSAERPKGSFSTLEIQRTEQGDSAMYLCASSPDTGGISETQYFGPGTRLLVL.

The chain links TRBV15 to TRBJ2-3; no clear D gene. The CDR3 sequence is 14 residues long. Trimming removed 3 bases from V and 2 bases from J, with 9 bases in between. Germline CDR1 LNHNV, CDR2 YYDKDF (reference sequence). The CDR3 reads CATSRFSSTDTQYF. The CDR3 DNA reads TGTGCCACCAGCAGGTTCAGCTCCACAGATACGCAGTATTTT.

The V call is TRBV14, the J call TRBJ2-7; the D call may be TRBD1 or TRBD2 (5 bases each). The CDR3 is made up of 12 amino acids. V was shortened by 7 bases and J by 7 bases, with 14 bases between the two germline ends. Germline V gene data show CDR1 as SGHDN and CDR2 as FVKESK. CDR3: CASTLGTGEQYF. The CDR3 DNA is TGTGCCAGCACCCTAGGGACCGGGGAGCAGTACTTC.

The V call is TRBV24-1, the J call TRBJ2-7, with 12 bases fitting TRBD2. Germline assignment: CDR1 KGHDR and CDR2 SFDVKD. The CDR3 loop spans 14 amino acids. After removal of 6 bases from V and 7 bases from J, the junction contained 6 bases not matched to a gene. CDR3 sequence (DNA): TGTGCCACCAGTTCGGGACTAGCGGGTGGAGAGCAGTACTTC. Residues: CATSSGLAGGEQYF.

Turning to this clone: The same CDR3 also results from other DNA sequences found in this sample. V and J are TRBV7-2 and TRBJ2-2; D remains ambiguous. Germline V gene data show CDR1 as SGHTA and CDR2 as FQGNSA. The CDR3 loop spans 15 amino acids. V dropped 1 base and J dropped 0 bases, with 6 bases sitting between them. The CDR3, as DNA: TGTGCCAGCAGCTTAGGCGGTTCGAACACCGGGGAGCTGTTTTTT. Translated: CASSLGGSNTGELFF. The entire variable domain, with the rest obtained from reference TRBV7-2 and TRBJ2-2, is as follows: GAGVSQSPSNKVTEKGKDVELRCDPISGHTALYWYRQSLGQGLEFLIYFQGNSAPDKSGLPSDRFSAERTGGSVSTLTIQRTQQEDSAVYLCASSLGGSNTGELFFGEGSRLTVL.

The genes are TRBV29-1 and TRBJ1-3, with 7 bases that match TRBD1. CDR3 length: 14 residues. Per germline, CDR1 SQVTM and CDR2 ANQGSEA. V shed 6 bases and J 2 bases; nucleotides not matched to a gene: 7. CDR3 in amino acids: CSVAGGLTGNTIYF. CDR3 coding DNA: TGCAGCGTCGCAGGGGGATTGACTGGAAACACCATATATTTT. The entire variable domain, with the rest obtained from reference TRBV29-1 and TRBJ1-3, is as follows: SAVISQKPSRDICQRGTSLTIQCQVDSQVTMMFWYRQQPGQSLTLIATANQGSEATYESGFVIDKFPISRPNLTFSTLTVSNMSPEDSSIYLCSVAGGLTGNTIYFGEGSWLTVV.

V gene TRBV5-5 combines with J gene TRBJ1-1, with TRBD1 matching over 10 bases. The trim removed 2 bases at V and 2 bases at J, leaving 3 bases unmatched. CDR1 SGHKS and CDR2 YYEKEE come from the germline V gene (reference sequence). CDR3 size: 15 residues. In DNA, the CDR3 is TGTGCCAGCAGCTTTGGGGACAGGGGAAACACTGAAGCTTTCTTT. This translates into CASSFGDRGNTEAFF.

The chain combines TRBV7-8 with TRBJ1-4; 10 positions agree with TRBD1. V shed 1 base, J shed 3 bases, and the junction held 11 bases outside the gene matches. Germline V gene sequence: CDR1 SGHVS, CDR2 FQNEAQ. This CDR3 contains 19 residues. The CDR3 protein is CASSLEGHDRGQANEKLFF. CDR3 bases: TGTGCCAGCAGCTTAGAGGGTCATGACAGGGGGCAGGCTAATGAAAAACTGTTTTTT.

The chain is built from TRBV5-5 and TRBJ1-4; TRBD1 agrees at 8 bases. V trimming: 2 bases; J trimming: 5 bases; junction bases outside the gene matches: 14. The CDR3 extends over 18 amino acids. Germline V CDR1 and CDR2: SGHKS, YYEKEE (reference sequence). As DNA, the CDR3 is TGTGCCAGCAGCTTCCGCAGACTTTCAGGGGGCGTCAATGAAAAACTGTTTTTT. It encodes CASSFRRLSGGVNEKLFF.

The chain combines TRBV2 with TRBJ1-1; TRBD1 is a possible D gene (6 bases). The germline CDR1 and CDR2 sequences are SNHLY and FYNNEI. There are 13 residues in the CDR3. Trimming removed 6 bases from V and 5 bases from J, with 13 bases in between. CDR3 bases: TGTGCCAGCAGCTTGGGTACAGGGACTGAAGCTTTCTTT. Amino acids: CASSLGTGTEAFF.

DNA for the CDR3: TGTGCCAGCAGGCCGGGGTTACTTAATGAAAAACTGTTTTTT. As protein: CASRPGLLNEKLFF. This chain joins TRBV6-6 and TRBJ1-4; D unresolved. V was clipped by 6 bases and J by 4 bases, with 12 bases between them. The length of the CDR3 is 14 residues. Germline V lookup: CDR1 MNHNY, CDR2 SVGAGI (reference sequence).

V and J are TRBV21-1 and TRBJ2-7; TRBD1 was called by the table and not checked on the DNA. TRBV21-1 is listed as a pseudogene. The CDR3 covers 13 residues. Here the CDR3 reads CASSGTSKYEQYF. The CDR3 region has the DNA TGTGCCAGCAGCGGGACAAGCAAATACGAGCAGTACTTC.

The chain uses TRBV21-1 and TRBJ1-1; the table's D call, TRBD1, has no DNA check behind it. TRBV21-1 is labeled a pseudogene. CDR3 size: 14 residues. CDR3 coding DNA: TGTGCCAGCAGCACCATCCAGACAGGATCTGAAGCTTTCTTT. Its protein is CASSTIQTGSEAFF.

The rearrangement links TRBV6-2 or TRBV6-3 to TRBJ1-5; a possible D gene is TRBD1 (5 bases). Germline V gene lookup returns CDR1 MNHEY and CDR2 SVGEGT. Deletions cut 0 bases from V and 1 base from J, with 13 bases between. This CDR3 contains 17 residues. The CDR3 loop reads CASSYSPRAGSNQPQHF. The CDR3 DNA follows: TGTGCCAGCAGTTACTCGCCCAGGGCAGGGAGCAATCAGCCCCAGCATTTT.

As concerns this clone: The same CDR3 can be traced to other DNA sequences in this sample. The genes are TRBV30 and TRBJ2-2; D is possibly TRBD1 or TRBD2 (6 bases each). This CDR3 region has 15 residues. V lost 3 bases to trimming and J lost 0 bases, with 11 bases between them. Per the germline V gene, CDR1 is GTSNPN and CDR2 is SVGIG (reference sequence). As DNA, the CDR3 is TGTGCCTGGAGAGGGGGGAAGACGAACACCGGGGAGCTGTTTTTT. Protein: CAWRGGKTNTGELFF.

The rearrangement joins TRBV3-1 (or the pseudogene TRBV3-2) to TRBJ2-6; 14 bases match TRBD2. Germline values: CDR1 LGHDT, CDR2 YNNKEL (reference sequence). The CDR3 spans 21 residues. V shed 4 bases and J 2 bases; nucleotides not matched to a gene: 13. Here the CDR3 DNA reads TGTGCCAGCAGCCCCTACGGACTAGCGGGAGGTCCCGCTACTGGGGCCAACGTCCTGACTTTC. Its protein is CASSPYGLAGGPATGANVLTF.

The rearrangement joins TRBV29-1 to TRBJ2-7; 11 positions agree with TRBD1. This CDR3 is 15 amino acids long. Germline V gives CDR1 SQVTM, CDR2 ANQGSEA. V was clipped by 6 bases and J by 2 bases; unmatched bases: 9. DNA for the CDR3: TGCAGCGTCACCGGGGGGACAGGGGGTCCCTACGAGCAGTACTTC. It specifies CSVTGGTGGPYEQYF.

The chain links TRBV7-2 to TRBJ1-1, with D unresolved. Trimming left V 0 bases short and J 3 bases short, with 11 bases between. Germline V gene lookup returns CDR1 SGHTA and CDR2 FQGNSA. CDR3 length: 15 residues. CDR3: CASSLASGYYTEAFF. For the CDR3, the DNA is TGTGCCAGCAGCTTAGCTTCGGGGTACTACACTGAAGCTTTCTTT.

The genes are TRBV10-2 and TRBJ1-1; TRBD1 matches 11 bases. Looked up from germline, CDR1 is WSHSY and CDR2 is SAAADI. Trimming took 6 bases from V and 6 from J; bases not matched to a gene: 12. The CDR3 contains 16 residues. This chain's CDR3 is CASRTPGTGGSAEAFF. CDR3 sequence (DNA): TGCGCCAGCAGGACCCCCGGGACAGGGGGGTCAGCTGAAGCTTTCTTT.

J is TRBJ2-3 and V is TRBV11-3; D gene ambiguous. The CDR3 contains 14 residues. Germline CDR1 SGHNT, CDR2 YENEEA. The germline V and J ends were trimmed by 1 base and 8 bases, with 13 bases remaining between them. The CDR3 bases are TGTGCCAGCAGCTTAGGACCTGCGTCAGCTACGCAGTATTTT. This encodes CASSLGPASATQYF. Complete variable domain (other parts from reference TRBV11-3 and TRBJ2-3): EAGVVQSPRYKIIEKKQPVAFWCNPISGHNTLYWYLQNLGQGPELLIRYENEEAVDDSQLPKDRFSAERLKGVDSTLKIQPAELGDSAVYLCASSLGPASATQYFGPGTRLTVL.